Presented here are 7 T cell receptor beta chains from one specimen sequenced in a study of shared clonotypes between healthy human individuals. Naive CD8 cells lacked CD45RO and underwent positive selection for CCR7, leaving out terminally differentiated effector memory CD45RA+ cells. TCRdb's table, derived via immunoSEQ multiplex PCR, lists solely in-frame clones and lacks some. The data show roughly 2.1 million clones, under 95% seen once. Sequenced material: naive CD8+ T cells from PBMCs. All receptors come from a young man in good health. Some clones in this sample may be carry-over from other donors' samples.

The rearrangement uses TRBV9 and TRBJ2-7, with D perhaps given as TRBD1 or TRBD2 (7 bases each). The CDR3 contains 17 residues. CDR1 and CDR2 (germline): SGDLS, YYNGEE. V was pared by 4 bases and J by 4 bases, with 24 bases between. The CDR3 spells CASSPFQGGREGYEQYF. CDR3 in DNA: TGTGCCAGCAGCCCCTTCCAGGGGGGGCGCGAGGGTTACGAGCAGTACTTC.

The chain joins TRBV7-9 to TRBJ1-6; TRBD1 aligns across 8 bases. CDR3 size: 14 residues. Germline V CDR1 and CDR2: SEHNR, FQNEAQ (reference sequence). Trimming took 5 bases from V and 7 from J; bases not matched to a gene: 4. The CDR3 coding sequence is TGTGCCAGCAGCCGGACAGGGCCAAATTCACCCCTCCACTTT. It encodes CASSRTGPNSPLHF.

The chain uses TRBV5-1 and TRBJ2-5; 10 bases align to TRBD1. Germline lookup yields CDR1 SGHRS and CDR2 YFSETQ. Trimming removed 5 bases from V and 4 bases from J; junction bases left unmatched: 5. This CDR3 is built from 14 residues. The CDR3 region is CASRGTGAGETQYF. In DNA form, the CDR3 reads TGCGCCAGCAGGGGGACAGGGGCGGGAGAGACCCAGTACTTC. Supplemented by reference TRBV5-1 and TRBJ2-5, the full variable domain reads KAGVTQTPRYLIKTRGQQVTLSCSPISGHRSVSWYQQTPGQGLQFLFEYFSETQRNKGNFPGRFSGRQFSNSRSEMNVSTLELGDSALYLCASRGTGAGETQYFGPGTRLLVL.

The genes are TRBV4-1 and TRBJ2-2, with 11 positions matching TRBD2. Germline-derived CDR1 and CDR2 are MGHRA and YSYEKL. This CDR3 has 16 residues. Unmatched junction bases numbered 4, after V lost 2 bases and J lost 5 bases. CDR3: CASSQTSGSETGELFF. CDR3 nucleotide sequence: TGCGCCAGCAGCCAAACTAGCGGGAGTGAGACCGGGGAGCTGTTTTTT.

In this sample, this clone turned up a few times. The chain is built from TRBV30 and TRBJ1-1, with D perhaps matching TRBD1 (5 bases). The V end was cut by 1 base, the J end by 3 bases, with 12 bases between. The germline gives CDR1 GTSNPN, CDR2 SVGIG (reference sequence). The CDR3 extends over 14 amino acids. This CDR3 is CAWSGQGRYTEAFF. The CDR3 region has the DNA TGTGCCTGGAGTGGGCAGGGAAGATACACTGAAGCTTTCTTT.

The gene calls are TRBV28 and TRBJ2-5, with D possibly being TRBD2 (6 bases). The CDR3 has 16 residues. Germline V gene data show CDR1 as MDHEN and CDR2 as SYDVKM. The V end was cut by 2 bases, the J end by 0 bases, with 13 bases between. The CDR3 DNA follows: TGTGCCAGCAGTTTAACCCCCGCGGGGTACCAAGAGACCCAGTACTTC. It translates to CASSLTPAGYQETQYF.

The chain employs TRBV30 and TRBJ2-1, with 9 bases that match TRBD2. CDR3 length: 14 amino acids. After removal of 0 bases from V and 8 bases from J, the junction contained 5 bases not matched to a gene. CDR1 GTSNPN and CDR2 SVGIG come from the germline V gene (reference sequence). The CDR3 DNA reads TGTGCCTGGAGTGTGGCGGGAGGGGTATATGAGCAGTTCTTC. As protein: CAWSVAGGVYEQFF.